This T cell receptor beta chain came from a study of T cells after yellow fever vaccination. Study at large: Preparation of fractions with low cell numbers was performed using SMART-Seq v4 Ultra Low Input. Study-level findings and limits: Reappearance after the booster was observed for most primary-vaccination clones (about 96% CD4, about 85% CD8).

TCRdb re-derived calls from the 5' RACE reads in MiXCR, one entry per CDR3 protein. The table shows almost 70,000 distinct CDR3 sequences, with approximately 6.2% occurring only once. This clonotype has a count of ten or more. The antigen is undetermined. The material was CD4+ T cells sorted from PBMCs, obtained roughly 14 days after the first yellow fever vaccination. This TCR was sampled from a young man who received the YFV17D yellow fever vaccine.

This chain's CDR3 is CASSFRGQGQYEQYF. CDR3 nucleotides: TGTGCCAGCAGCTTTCGCGGGCAGGGGCAGTACGAGCAGTACTTC. The chain uses TRBV7-2 and TRBJ2-7, with TRBD1 as a possible D gene (6 bases). V lost 3 bases and J 4 bases, leaving 16 bases between the germline ends. In germline, CDR1 is SGHTA, CDR2 FQGNSA. The CDR3 runs 15 residues. Filled out from reference TRBV7-2 and TRBJ2-7, the complete variable domain reads GAGVSQSPSNKVTEKGKDVELRCDPISGHTALYWYRQSLGQGLEFLIYFQGNSAPDKSGLPSDRFSAERTGGSVSTLTIQRTQQEDSAVYLCASSFRGQGQYEQYFGPGTRLTVT.